The rows below give T cell receptor beta chains drawn from one sample of a study of blood T cell repertoires in COVID-19. The repertoire was sequenced with immunoSEQ multiplex PCR; TCRdb's copy has only in-frame clones and lacks some. The data show 150,000 to 200,000 clones, with roughly nine tenths seen just once and around 2.3% held by the top ten. Sequencing input: PBMCs or T cells enriched from blood (not recorded which). The source is a woman aged 40-49 years with acute COVID-19. Both conserved end residues are part of each CDR3. D genes are given only for firm matches. Only some rows state a clone size, as once, few, many or a class for expanded clones.

.	TRBJ1-2	TRBV18	.	CASSPEAQGNYGYTF	TGTGCCAGCTCACCGGAGGCACAGGGTAACTATGGCTACACCTTC
TRBD1	TRBJ1-2	TRBV5-1	.	CASSANRGRWTF	TGCGCCAGCAGCGCGAACAGGGGGCGATGGACCTTC
TRBD1	TRBJ2-5	TRBV15	few	CATSRGGTDEETQYF	TGTGCCACCAGCAGAGGGGGGACAGACGAAGAGACCCAGTACTTC
TRBD1	TRBJ1-6	TRBV18	.	CASRDREISPLHF	TGTGCCAGCCGTGACAGGGAGATTTCACCCCTCCACTTT
TRBD1	TRBJ2-7	TRBV6-6	.	CASSIDRGTYEQYF	TGTGCCAGCAGTATAGACAGGGGCACCTACGAGCAGTACTTC
.	TRBJ2-7	TRBV2	.	CASSVQGTYEQYF	TGTGCCAGCAGTGTTCAGGGCACCTACGAGCAGTACTTC
.	TRBJ2-3	TRBV15	.	CATSREGRRTDTQYF	TGTGCCACCAGCAGAGAGGGCAGACGCACAGATACGCAGTATTTT
.	TRBJ2-1	TRBV7-2	.	CASSGGGTRSNEQFF	TGTGCCAGCAGCGGGGGGGGGACAAGATCCAATGAGCAGTTCTTC
.	TRBJ2-7	TRBV7-2	once	CASSLIQGYEQYF	TGTGCCAGCAGCTTAATACAGGGCTACGAGCAGTACTTC
TRBD2	TRBJ2-1	TRBV9	.	CASSVVSGASYNEQFF	TGTGCCAGCAGCGTAGTTAGCGGGGCCTCCTACAATGAGCAGTTCTTC
TRBD2	TRBJ2-1	TRBV25-1	few	CASSAVAGDRNEQFF	TGTGCCAGCAGTGCTGTAGCGGGAGATCGAAATGAGCAGTTCTTC
TRBD2	TRBJ2-2	TRBV13	.	CASSPGLAGVGGELFF	TGTGCCAGCAGCCCGGGACTAGCGGGAGTGGGCGGGGAGCTGTTTTTT
.	TRBJ2-6	TRBV2	once	CASRTGDYSGANVLTF	TGTGCCAGCAGGACAGGGGACTACTCTGGGGCCAACGTCCTGACTTTC
.	TRBJ1-1	TRBV2	.	CASSPSRGRTEAFF	TGTGCCAGCAGTCCCTCCAGGGGACGTACTGAAGCTTTCTTT
.	TRBJ1-6	TRBV4-3	.	CASSESRGGNSPLHF	TGCGCCAGCAGCGAGTCCCGGGGGGGTAATTCACCCCTCCACTTT
.	TRBJ1-1	TRBV13	.	CASSPGLLGDTEAFF	TGTGCCAGCAGCCCAGGTTTACTCGGGGACACTGAAGCTTTCTTT
.	TRBJ2-5	TRBV30	.	CAWSLTTQGPQETQYF	TGTGCCTGGAGCCTCACCACCCAGGGGCCCCAAGAGACCCAGTACTTC
TRBD1	TRBJ2-4	TRBV9	.	CASSPPGTGGAGDIQYF	TGTGCCAGCAGCCCCCCCGGGACAGGGGGCGCGGGGGACATTCAGTACTTC
TRBD2	TRBJ2-3	TRBV5-1	.	CASSSVAGAADTQYF	TGCGCCAGCAGCTCGGTAGCGGGGGCAGCAGATACGCAGTATTTT
.	TRBJ2-3	TRBV6-2/TRBV6-3	.	CASSANKISDTQYF	TGTGCCAGCAGTGCTAATAAAATCTCGGATACGCAGTATTTT
TRBD2	TRBJ2-1	TRBV3-1/TRBV3-2	few	CASSQERLAGTYNEQFF	TGTGCCAGCAGCCAAGAAAGGCTAGCGGGGACCTACAATGAGCAGTTCTTC
.	TRBJ1-6	TRBV2	.	CASSNRINNSPLHF	TGTGCCAGCAGCAACAGGATTAATAATTCACCCCTCCACTTT
TRBD2	TRBJ2-5	TRBV30	.	CAWGTSGQETQYF	TGTGCCTGGGGGACTAGCGGGCAAGAGACCCAGTACTTC
.	TRBJ1-1	TRBV12-3/TRBV12-4	once	CASRPGNTEAFF	TGTGCCAGCAGACCAGGGAACACTGAAGCTTTCTTT
.	TRBJ1-2	TRBV6-5	once	CASSYGQSPNYGYTF	TGTGCCAGCAGTTACGGACAGTCCCCTAACTATGGCTACACCTTC
.	TRBJ2-7	TRBV6-4	.	CASSEFQRSYSYEQYF	TGTGCCAGCAGTGAATTCCAGCGGTCCTACTCCTACGAGCAGTACTTC
.	TRBJ1-2	TRBV5-1	.	CASSSGLSYGYTF	TGCGCCAGCAGCTCGGGACTGAGCTATGGCTACACCTTC
TRBD1	TRBJ1-2	TRBV19	.	CASSISGTGVRGYTF	TGTGCCAGTAGCATCTCCGGGACAGGGGTACGGGGCTACACCTTC
.	TRBJ1-1	TRBV12-5	.	CASAQQLMNTEAFF	TGTGCTAGTGCCCAACAGCTCATGAACACTGAAGCTTTCTTT
.	TRBJ2-7	TRBV27	.	CASSPRGTEDYEQYF	TGTGCCAGCAGTCCACGCGGGACGGAGGACTACGAGCAGTACTTC
TRBD2	TRBJ2-7	TRBV13	.	CASSLNKREYHEQYF	TGTGCCAGCAGCTTAAATAAGCGGGAGTACCACGAGCAGTACTTC
TRBD2	TRBJ2-3	TRBV20-1	.	CSASILAGVTDTQYF	TGCAGTGCTAGTATACTAGCGGGAGTAACAGATACGCAGTATTTT
TRBD1	TRBJ1-2	TRBV10-2	.	CASRPATGNGYTF	TGCGCCAGCAGGCCCGCGACAGGGAACGGCTACACCTTC
TRBD1	TRBJ1-1	TRBV9	.	CASSARTGRNTEAFF	TGTGCCAGCAGCGCCAGGACAGGGCGGAACACTGAAGCTTTCTTT
TRBD1	TRBJ1-2	TRBV4-3	.	CASSHTRTGENYGYTF	TGCGCCAGCAGCCACACGCGGACAGGGGAGAACTATGGCTACACCTTC
.	TRBJ1-2	TRBV2	.	CARKGGEDYGYTF	TGTGCCAGGAAAGGAGGGGAGGACTATGGCTACACCTTC
TRBD1	TRBJ1-2	TRBV28	.	CASSFGALTGDYGYTF	TGTGCCAGCAGTTTCGGGGCTTTGACAGGGGATTATGGCTACACCTTC
.	TRBJ2-1	TRBV6-6	.	CASSPVRGTGNEQFF	TGTGCCAGCAGTCCTGTCAGGGGCACTGGCAATGAGCAGTTCTTC
TRBD2	TRBJ2-1	TRBV9	.	CASSPRTSGSEQFF	TGTGCCAGCAGCCCAAGGACTAGCGGGAGCGAGCAGTTCTTC
TRBD1	TRBJ2-7	TRBV6-5	.	CASRSDRGLTYEQYF	TGTGCCAGCAGATCAGACAGGGGGTTAACCTACGAGCAGTACTTC
.	TRBJ2-1	TRBV4-3	.	CASSQDLMGYPYNEQFF	TGCGCCAGCAGCCAAGATCTAATGGGCTACCCCTACAATGAGCAGTTCTTC
TRBD1	TRBJ1-1	TRBV6-2/TRBV6-3	few	CASSYGWTGSGTEAFF	TGTGCCAGCAGTTACGGGTGGACAGGGTCTGGAACTGAAGCTTTCTTT
.	TRBJ2-4	TRBV20-1	.	CSASRRLAKNIQYF	TGCAGTGCTAGTCGGAGACTAGCCAAAAACATTCAGTACTTC
.	TRBJ2-7	TRBV6-5	.	CATRLDSYEQYF	TGTGCCACACGACTGGACTCCTACGAGCAGTACTTC